The entry below gives a single TCR beta chain sequence along with its context. Antigen specificity is unknown. This record belongs to a study of cytomegalovirus exposure and HLA in healthy donors. With 60 Vbeta and 13 Jbeta primers, the PCR was carried out. The data were produced by immunoSEQ multiplex PCR, yet TCRdb's version contains in-frame clones alone and is incomplete. The profile covers about 130,000 clones, with more than 60% appearing a single time and over 2% taken by the ten largest. General study points: An apparent linkage of common viral pathogens to several of the most significant clusters emerged in a later analysis.

This CDR3 is built from 16 residues. The ends lost 3 bases at V and 5 bases at J; junction bases unmatched: 9. Per germline, CDR1 MGHDK and CDR2 SYGVNS. The gene calls are TRBV25-1 and TRBJ2-5; TRBD1 aligns across 10 bases. This TCR came from a woman between 35 and 50 years old in good health and CMV-seropositive. Sequenced: PBMCs. CDR3 in amino acids: CASSDGTGDLRETQYF. The CDR3 bases are TGTGCCAGCAGTGATGGGACAGGGGATTTGAGGGAGACCCAGTACTTC.